The 20 T cell receptor beta chains given below trace back to one sample, sequenced in a study of tumor-infiltrating lymphocytes in primary liver carcinoma. A constant-region primer primed TCR beta cDNA synthesis from about 490 ng of total RNA. Libraries for TCR beta were built through three nested multiplex PCR rounds, which together made up a slightly modified ARM-PCR procedure. With TRBV1-TRBV30 forward primers and a C-beta reverse primer, the first two PCR rounds were run for nine to eleven cycles each. MiXCR was run by TCRdb on the multiplex PCR reads, yielding one entry per CDR3 protein. This sample has approximately 73,000 distinct CDR3 sequences; 71% occur once, and the top ten carry about an eighth. Without any cell sorting, about 18-31 mg of bulk tissue yielded co-extracted RNA and DNA. Sequences were obtained from liver tumor tissue from sampling region 4. Subset defined: tumor region T4, right-lateral pole. The receptors were gathered from a woman aged 60-75 years with primary liver carcinoma and hepatitis B virus infection.

Remarks on this clonotype: A read error may account for a junction end that differs from germline. This chain links TRBV12-3 or TRBV12-4 with TRBJ2-1, with unresolved D. There are 14 residues in the CDR3. CDR3 sequence reads: CASSLSGVTNEQSF. DNA for the CDR3: TGTGCCAGCAGTTTAAGTGGGGTCACCAATGAGCAGTCCTTC.

This clonotype has a handful of counts. A single base separates this from a much larger clone, so it may be a read error. V and J are TRBV10-2 and TRBJ2-7; D uncertain. The germline V and J ends were trimmed by 3 bases and 6 bases, with 9 bases remaining between them. This CDR3 is built from 12 residues. The germline gives CDR1 WSHSY, CDR2 SAAADI. In DNA form, the CDR3 reads TGCGCCAGCAGTGAAGGCAGTGGCGAGCAGTACTTC. Its translation: CASSEGSGEQYF.

The V gene is TRBV30, the J gene TRBJ1-2; D unresolved. The CDR3 runs 15 residues. Trimming left V 1 base short and J 0 bases short, with 12 bases between. Per the germline V gene, CDR1 is GTSNPN and CDR2 is SVGIG (reference sequence). The CDR3: CAWSGDTGTNYGYTF. CDR3 nucleotide sequence: TGTGCCTGGAGTGGCGATACTGGAACTAACTATGGCTACACCTTC.

At least ten counts were recorded for this clonotype. The rearrangement uses TRBV6-5 and TRBJ1-4; 8 bases are shared with TRBD1. There are 14 residues in the CDR3. Per germline, CDR1 MNHEY and CDR2 SVGAGI. The V and J ends lost 6 bases and 3 bases, in that order; junction bases with no gene match: 3. The CDR3 loop reads CASRSQGANEKLFF. CDR3 bases: TGTGCCAGCAGATCACAGGGGGCTAATGAAAAACTGTTTTTT.

This clonotype was counted a single time. The junction shows a germline mismatch at one end, possibly a read error. The rearrangement uses TRBV20-1 and TRBJ1-5; 8 nucleotides agree with TRBD1. This CDR3 is built from 14 residues. CDR1 is DFQATT and CDR2 is SNEGSKA in the germline V gene (reference sequence). The CDR3 DNA reads TGTAGCGGGGCCACAGGGGGGGACAATCAGCCCCAGCATTTT. Its protein product is CSGATGGDNQPQHF.

Many counts were recorded for this clonotype. This chain uses TRBV28 with TRBJ2-3; no clear D. This CDR3 is 16 amino acids long. Germline lookup yields CDR1 MDHEN and CDR2 SYDVKM. The V gene lost 3 bases and the J gene lost 2 bases, with 15 bases spanning the gap. The CDR3 DNA is TGTGCCAGCAGTTTGTCTGGAGACACTCTCACAGATACGCAGTATTTT. As protein: CASSLSGDTLTDTQYF. Filled out from reference TRBV28 and TRBJ2-3, the complete variable domain reads DVKVTQSSRYLVKRTGEKVFLECVQDMDHENMFWYRQDPGLGLRLIYFSYDVKMKEKGDIPEGYSVSREKKERFSLILESASTNQTSMYLCASSLSGDTLTDTQYFGPGTRLTVL.

The rearrangement uses TRBV28 and TRBJ1-2; possible D gene TRBD1, 5 bases. Germline CDR1 is MDHEN and CDR2 is SYDVKM. V dropped 1 base and J dropped 6 bases, with 15 bases sitting between them. The CDR3 length is 15 residues. CDR3 amino acids: CASSLFGAGFNGYTF. The CDR3 DNA reads as TGTGCCAGCAGTTTATTCGGCGCAGGGTTCAATGGCTACACCTTC.

In regard to this clonotype: The junction shows a germline mismatch at one end, possibly a read error. The V call is TRBV11-2, the J call TRBJ2-7, with D maybe TRBD1 (5 bases). CDR3 size: 14 residues. Germline CDR1 is SGHAT and CDR2 is FQNNGV. CDR3 sequence: CANSSRRWGYKQYF. The CDR3 coding sequence is TGTGCCAACAGCTCAAGGAGATGGGGCTACAAGCAGTACTTC. Drawing the rest from reference TRBV11-2 and TRBJ2-7, the complete variable domain is EAGVAQSPRYKIIEKRQSVAFWCNPISGHATLYWYQQILGQGPKLLIQFQNNGVVDDSQLPKDRFSAERLKGVDSTLKIQPAKLEDSAVYLCANSSRRWGYKQYFGPGTRLTVT.

The chain uses TRBV6-1 and TRBJ2-1; D is perhaps TRBD2 (6 bases). This CDR3 is built from 14 residues. V lost 11 bases, J lost 0 bases, and 14 bases lay in between. Germline assignment: CDR1 MNHNS and CDR2 SASEGT. The DNA for the CDR3 is TGTGCCTCCAGAGGAGGGGACTCCTACAATGAGCAGTTCTTC. It translates to CASRGGDSYNEQFF.

The V gene is TRBV11-1, the J gene TRBJ2-7; either TRBD1 or TRBD2 may fit D (6 bases each). The CDR3 runs 15 residues. The germline V gene has CDR1 SGHAT and CDR2 FQDESV (reference sequence). With 11 bases removed from V and 2 bases from J, the gap between germline ends came to 22 bases. The CDR3 spells CAGSWGGTRTYEQYF. CDR3 DNA: TGTGCCGGTAGCTGGGGCGGGACAAGGACCTACGAGCAGTACTTC.

This chain uses TRBV2 with TRBJ2-1; TRBD2 agrees at 9 bases. V was pared by 8 bases and J by 7 bases, with 6 bases of the junction left unmatched. The germline CDR1 and CDR2 sequences are SNHLY and FYNNEI. This CDR3 is built from 13 residues. CDR3 residues: CASGRLAGNEQFF. CDR3 in DNA: TGTGCCAGCGGCCGGCTAGCGGGGAATGAGCAGTTCTTC.

This clonotype showed up just a few times. Germline is not matched at one junction end, which may reflect a read error. The CDR3 DNA reads TGCGCCAGCAGCGGTAGCGGGAGAGGGGCCGGGGAGCTGCTTTTT. It codes for CASSGSGRGAGELLF. This chain links TRBV5-1 with TRBJ2-2, with TRBD2 identical over 9 bases. CDR1 and CDR2 from the germline V gene are SGHRS and YFSETQ. The CDR3 sequence is 15 residues long.

The chain recombines TRBV6-5 with TRBJ2-7, with D possibly matching TRBD1 (6 bases). The CDR3 sequence is 15 residues long. V lost 5 bases and J lost 6, with 20 bases in between. Germline loops: CDR1 MNHEY, CDR2 SVGAGI. The CDR3, as DNA: TGTGCCAGCAGTACCCCCCAGGACAGCCACTGCGAGCAGTACTTC. It yields the protein CASSTPQDSHCEQYF.

The genes are TRBV20-1 and TRBJ2-3, with 8 bases identical to TRBD2. V lost 6 bases, J lost 1 base, and 6 bases stayed unmatched. The CDR3 is 14 residues long. CDR1 and CDR2 (germline): DFQATT, SNEGSKA (reference sequence). CDR3: CSAPGLGGTDTQYF. CDR3 sequence (DNA): TGCAGTGCGCCGGGACTAGGGGGCACAGATACGCAGTATTTT.

This clonotype occurred many times. The chain couples TRBV6-1 to TRBJ2-5; 10 bases map to TRBD2. The CDR3 extends over 17 amino acids. Germline values: CDR1 MNHNS, CDR2 SASEGT. V lost 3 bases and J lost 4; bases outside the gene matches: 11. The CDR3 loop is CASSELASGRGGETQYF. The CDR3 DNA reads as TGTGCCAGCAGTGAGTTAGCTAGCGGGAGAGGGGGAGAGACCCAGTACTTC.

Remarks on this clonotype: A junction end diverges from the germline sequence, so it may reflect a read error. V is TRBV29-1 and J is TRBJ1-1; weak D call: TRBD1 (5 bases). The CDR3 loop spans 12 amino acids. Germline values: CDR1 SQVTM, CDR2 ANQGSEA. The CDR3 reads CSVCDGHSEAFF. CDR3 bases: TGCAGCGTTTGTGACGGACACAGTGAAGCTTTCTTC.

In regard to this clonotype: The junction departs from germline at one end; a sequencing error may be responsible. The chain carries TRBV11-2 and TRBJ2-7; D gene ambiguous. Germline CDR1 is SGHAT and CDR2 is FQNNGV. This CDR3 has 14 amino acids. The CDR3 protein is CVSSYNKNSYEQYF. Here the CDR3 DNA reads TGTGTCAGCAGCTATAACAAGAACTCCTACGAGCAATACTTC.

There are a few counts of this clonotype. Possible read error: a much larger clone is one base away. The CDR3 coding sequence is TGTGCCTGGTCGACAGGACAGCCCGATACGCAGTGTTTT. Translating gives CAWSTGQPDTQCF. J is TRBJ2-3 and V is TRBV30; possible D gene TRBD1, 6 bases. Germline V lookup: CDR1 GTSNPN, CDR2 SVGIG (reference sequence). The CDR3 is 13 amino acids.

This clonotype came up a few times. The rearrangement joins TRBV20-1 to TRBJ2-7, with 8 bases identical to TRBD2. The CDR3 consists of 13 residues. Germline assignment: CDR1 DFQATT and CDR2 SNEGSKA (reference sequence). Losses at the gene ends were 5 bases for V and 6 bases for J; bases not matched to a gene: 9. DNA for the CDR3: TGCAGTGCTCCCACCGGGACTAGTTTCGAGCAGTACTTC. Protein: CSAPTGTSFEQYF.

In regard to this clonotype: The junction differs from germline at one of its ends, possibly a read error. The chain recombines TRBV29-1 with TRBJ1-2; a possible D gene is TRBD1 (5 bases). CDR3 length equals 12 residues. Germline V gene lookup returns CDR1 SQVTM and CDR2 ANQGSEA. The DNA of the CDR3 is TGCAGCCTTGAGGATAGGGGCTATGGCTACGCCTTC. Translating gives CSLEDRGYGYAF.